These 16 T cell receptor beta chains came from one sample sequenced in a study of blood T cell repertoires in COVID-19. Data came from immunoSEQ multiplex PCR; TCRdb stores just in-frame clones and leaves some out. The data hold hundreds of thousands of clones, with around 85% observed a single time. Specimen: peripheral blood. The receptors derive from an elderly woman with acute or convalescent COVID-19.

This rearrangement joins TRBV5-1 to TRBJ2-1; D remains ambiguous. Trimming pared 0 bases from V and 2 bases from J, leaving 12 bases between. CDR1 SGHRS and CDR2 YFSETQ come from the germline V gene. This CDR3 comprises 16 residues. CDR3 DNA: TGCGCCAGCAGCTTGGGTTGGAGTCGGACCTACAATGAGCAGTTCTTC. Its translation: CASSLGWSRTYNEQFF.

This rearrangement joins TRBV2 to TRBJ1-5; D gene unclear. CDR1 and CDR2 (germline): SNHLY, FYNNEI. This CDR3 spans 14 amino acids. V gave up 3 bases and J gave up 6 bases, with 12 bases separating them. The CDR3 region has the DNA TGTGCCAGCAGTGAGGAGGGATGGAGTCAGCCCCAGCATTTT. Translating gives CASSEEGWSQPQHF. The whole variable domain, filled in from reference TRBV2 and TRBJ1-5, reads EPEVTQTPSHQVTQMGQEVILRCVPISNHLYFYWYRQILGQKVEFLVSFYNNEISEKSEIFDDQFSVERPDGSNFTLKIRSTKLEDSAMYFCASSEEGWSQPQHFGDGTRLSIL.

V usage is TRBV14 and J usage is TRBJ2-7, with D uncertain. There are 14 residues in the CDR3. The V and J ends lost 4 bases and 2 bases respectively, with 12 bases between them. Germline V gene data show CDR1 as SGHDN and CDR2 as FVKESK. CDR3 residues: CASSPVQNPYEQYF. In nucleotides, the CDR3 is TGTGCCAGCAGCCCAGTCCAGAACCCCTACGAGCAGTACTTC.

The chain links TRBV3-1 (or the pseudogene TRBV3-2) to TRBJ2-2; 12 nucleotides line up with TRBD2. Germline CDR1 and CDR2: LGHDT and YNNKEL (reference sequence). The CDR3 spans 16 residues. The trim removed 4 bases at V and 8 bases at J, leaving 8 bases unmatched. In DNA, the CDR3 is TGTGCCAGCAGCCCTGGACTAGCGGGGATCGGGGGGGAGCTGTTTTTT. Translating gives CASSPGLAGIGGELFF.

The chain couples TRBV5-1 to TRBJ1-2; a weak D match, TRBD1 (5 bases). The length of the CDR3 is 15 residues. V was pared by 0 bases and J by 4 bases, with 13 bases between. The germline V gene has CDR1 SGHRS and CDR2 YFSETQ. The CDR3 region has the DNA TGCGCCAGCAGCTTGGCCGACAGTTCTTCCTATGGCTACACCTTC. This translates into CASSLADSSSYGYTF.

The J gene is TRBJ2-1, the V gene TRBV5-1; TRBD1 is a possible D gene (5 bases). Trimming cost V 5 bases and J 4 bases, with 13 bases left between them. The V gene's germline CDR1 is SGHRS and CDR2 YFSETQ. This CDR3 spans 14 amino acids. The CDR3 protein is CASSLLQAYNEQFF. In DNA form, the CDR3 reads TGCGCCAGCAGTTTGTTACAGGCTTACAATGAGCAGTTCTTC.

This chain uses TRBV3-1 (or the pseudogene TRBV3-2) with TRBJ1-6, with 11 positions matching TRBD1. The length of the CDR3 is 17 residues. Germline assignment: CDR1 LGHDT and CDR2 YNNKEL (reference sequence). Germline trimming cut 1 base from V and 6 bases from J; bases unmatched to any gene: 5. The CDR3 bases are TGTGCCAGCAGCCAAGGGTATGGGACAGGGGGTAATTCACCCCTCCACTTT. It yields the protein CASSQGYGTGGNSPLHF.

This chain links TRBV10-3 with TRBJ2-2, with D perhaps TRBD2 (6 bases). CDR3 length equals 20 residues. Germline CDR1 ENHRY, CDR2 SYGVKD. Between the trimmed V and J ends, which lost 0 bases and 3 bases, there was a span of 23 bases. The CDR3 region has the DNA TGTGCCATCAGTGAGTCGCTTGGAGGGCCGGGAAATTCGGACACCGGGGAGCTGTTTTTT. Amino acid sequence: CAISESLGGPGNSDTGELFF.

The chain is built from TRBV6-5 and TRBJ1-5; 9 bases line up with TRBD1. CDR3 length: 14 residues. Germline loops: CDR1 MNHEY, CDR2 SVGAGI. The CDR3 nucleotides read TGTGCGATACAGGGGGCGCTTCAGATTCAGCCCCAGCATTTT. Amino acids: CAIQGALQIQPQHF.

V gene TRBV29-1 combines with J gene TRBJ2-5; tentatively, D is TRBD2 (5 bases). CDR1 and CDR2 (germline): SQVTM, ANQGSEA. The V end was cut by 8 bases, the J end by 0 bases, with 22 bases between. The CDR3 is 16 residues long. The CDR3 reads CSPSPNRGRDQETQYF. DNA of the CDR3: TGCAGCCCTTCTCCGAACCGGGGTAGGGACCAAGAGACCCAGTACTTC.

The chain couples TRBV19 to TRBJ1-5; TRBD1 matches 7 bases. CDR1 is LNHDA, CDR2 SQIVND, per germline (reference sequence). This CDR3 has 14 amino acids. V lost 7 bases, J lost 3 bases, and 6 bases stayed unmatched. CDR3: CASTRDSLNQPQHF. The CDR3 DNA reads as TGTGCCAGTACCAGGGACAGCCTCAATCAGCCCCAGCATTTT.

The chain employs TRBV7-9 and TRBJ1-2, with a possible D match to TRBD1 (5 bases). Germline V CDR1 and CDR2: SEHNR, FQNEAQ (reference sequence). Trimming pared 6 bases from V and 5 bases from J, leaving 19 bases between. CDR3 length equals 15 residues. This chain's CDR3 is CASSYGATEQYGYTF. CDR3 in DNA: TGTGCCAGCAGTTACGGTGCGACAGAACAATATGGCTACACCTTC. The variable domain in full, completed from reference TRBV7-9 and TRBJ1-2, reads DTGVSQNPRHKITKRGQNVTFRCDPISEHNRLYWYRQTLGQGPEFLTYFQNEAQLEKSRLLSDRFSAERPKGSFSTLEIQRTEQGDSAMYLCASSYGATEQYGYTFGSGTRLTVV.

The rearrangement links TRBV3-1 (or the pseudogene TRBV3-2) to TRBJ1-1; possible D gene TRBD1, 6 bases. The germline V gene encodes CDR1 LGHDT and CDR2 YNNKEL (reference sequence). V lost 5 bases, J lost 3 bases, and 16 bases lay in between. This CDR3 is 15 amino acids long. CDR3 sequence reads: CASSSDRLIDTEAFF. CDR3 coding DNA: TGTGCCAGCAGCTCAGACAGGTTAATCGACACTGAAGCTTTCTTT.

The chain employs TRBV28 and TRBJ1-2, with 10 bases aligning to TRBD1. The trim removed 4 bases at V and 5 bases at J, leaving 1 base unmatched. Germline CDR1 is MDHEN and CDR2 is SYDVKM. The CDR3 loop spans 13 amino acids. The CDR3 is CASSSGQGYGYTF. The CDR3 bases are TGTGCCAGCAGTTCGGGACAGGGGTATGGCTACACCTTC.

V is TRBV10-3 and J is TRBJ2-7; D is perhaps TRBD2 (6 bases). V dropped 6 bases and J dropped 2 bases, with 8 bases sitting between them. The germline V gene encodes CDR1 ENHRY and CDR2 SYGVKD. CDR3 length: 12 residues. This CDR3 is CAIRSGPYEQYF. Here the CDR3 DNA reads TGTGCCATCAGAAGCGGGCCCTACGAGCAGTACTTC.

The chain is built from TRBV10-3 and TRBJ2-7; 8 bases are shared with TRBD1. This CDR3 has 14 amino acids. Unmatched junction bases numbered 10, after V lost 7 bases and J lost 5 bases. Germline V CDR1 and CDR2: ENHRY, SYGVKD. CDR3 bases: TGTGCCATCACCTCGTCAGGGGGCTTAGACGAGCAGTACTTC. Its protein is CAITSSGGLDEQYF.